This T cell receptor (beta chain) emerged from a study of T cells in Graves' hyperthyroidism and ophthalmopathy. Study-level points and caveats: In validation, the model predicted ophthalmopathy. These predictions came a median about 6 months before onset. Most clonotypes that expanded in the thyroid above 0.001 also showed up in blood.

This CDR3 has 13 residues. Germline CDR1 is KGHSH and CDR2 is LQKENI. Trimming left V 0 bases short and J 6 bases short, with 8 bases between. In this sample, this clonotype turned up many times. Its antigen is still unknown. Using RNA transcripts as the source, TCR beta CDR3 regions were amplified. Carried out on the TCR CDR3, a first-round RT-PCR used the HTBI primer set. TCRdb reprocessed the multiplex PCR reads with MiXCR, giving one entry per CDR3 protein. The repertoire has approximately 400,000 distinct CDR3 sequences, around an eighth of them found once; the top ten carry 28%. The genes are TRBV18 and TRBJ1-1; D not resolved. The sample was blood. This TCR derives from a man between 50 and 59 years old with Graves' ophthalmopathy. The CDR3 here is CASSPPLTPEAFF. In nucleotides, the CDR3 is TGTGCCAGCTCACCACCGTTAACCCCTGAAGCTTTCTTT.